Sequencing of this TCR beta chain was carried out in a study of vaccination and CD4 T cells after COVID-19. Study summary: Drawing of post-COVID samples took place a median around 110 days after diagnosis (range 35 to 161).

Treatment defined: approximately nine-day PBMC culture with coronavirus spike peptide pools or control peptides (ViraFEST assay). Following expansion of antigen-specific T cells with peptide pools, ViraFEST then sequenced TCRs. Medium was half-exchanged with fresh IL-2 medium on days 3 and 7. Researchers grew the cells for around 10 days and then pulled out CD4+ T cells by negative selection. Worth noting for this clonotype: Its matching antigen is unknown.

The CDR3 has 16 residues. Germline V gene lookup returns CDR1 DFQATT and CDR2 SNEGSKA (reference sequence). Trimming took 0 bases from V and 4 from J; bases not matched to a gene: 8. Sequenced with the Oncomine TCR Beta short-read assay was DNA taken from cultured CD4+ T cells. TCRdb recomputed calls from the PCR reads with MiXCR, one row per CDR3 protein. The table includes fewer than 18,000 distinct CDR3 sequences, roughly 51% detected once. This chain connects TRBV20-1 to TRBJ2-1; 8 nucleotides align to TRBD1. The sample comprised CD4+ T cells from blood, cultured in vitro. The receptor's source is a human donor who had recovered from COVID-19. CDR3 amino acids: CSARDHTGGSYNEQFF. CDR3 sequence (DNA): TGCAGTGCTAGAGACCATACAGGGGGAAGTTACAATGAGCAGTTCTTC.